This T cell receptor beta chain is from a study of blood T cell repertoires in COVID-19 (dated by TCRdb to 2020 to 2022). Background on the whole study: Samples covering the acute and convalescent phases of COVID-19 were provided by collaborators in the United States, Italy and Spain. Samples came from the ongoing ImmuneRACE study (first 160 participants) plus 1,254 subjects from 6 global collaborators. Where available, HLA class I and class II types were taken from metadata supplied by the sample provider and were not determined by assay-based typing. Subjects who had been exposed to COVID-19, were actively infected with it, or had recovered from it provided the deeply sampled blood TCRbeta repertoires that made up the dataset. The material from the prospective study consisted of cDNA or gDNA derived from T cells, B-cell-depleted T cells, or PBMCs. A de-identified subject ID, COVID-19 status, age in years and sex were almost always included in the sample metadata. A freely available public database, intended as a resource for researchers studying the immune response to SARS-CoV-2, is where the repertoires were released. General findings and caveats noted by the study authors: The quantity of clinical and demographic metadata differed by source and by participant and was supplied without curation.

TCRbeta CDR3 regions were amplified from genomic DNA by means of the immunoSEQ Assay, a bias-controlled multiplex PCR. Regarding the original processing steps: The number of nucleated cells in each sample was estimated from the amplification of reference gene primers within the assay. Sequence reads were collapsed and filtered to measure the absolute abundance of every unique TCRbeta CDR3 rearrangement. For each sample, productive Simpson clonality was calculated as the square root of Simpson's diversity index over productive rearrangements. This is the immuneACCESS table as TCRdb keeps it, with only in-frame sequences that have V and J called. A part of the clones is gone; compared with another copy, unresolved V genes explain less than half, and the rest is unexplained. The DNA gave D and trimming, while V, J and clone size come from that table. The sample profile shows some 96,000 clones; approximately 86% of them were found once. Of the sample, about a tenth is held by the ten largest clones.

In regard to this clone: No cognate antigen has been identified for it. Per-base quality was not reported, and no clone a single base away is much larger than it.

The collaborating institutions used their own protocols to collect whole blood in K2EDTA tubes. For TCRbeta analysis, collaborators shipped samples as frozen whole blood, isolated PBMCs, or DNA extracted from either of those sample types. The CDR3 covers 13 residues, taking in both the cysteine and the phenylalanine. The retained sequence is limited to the CDR3, 39 bases, with the frame set at the first base. Per the germline V gene, SQVTM is the CDR1 and ANQGSEA is the CDR2. Ends trimmed: V by 6 bases, J by 3 bases; bases unmatched to a gene: 8. Material: peripheral blood. This clonotype was sampled from a man in his forties or fifties with acute or convalescent COVID-19. This receptor chain uses TRBV29-1 and TRBJ2-7; 7 bases in between match TRBD1. The sequenced DNA: TGCAGCGTACAGGGGCTCGGATTCTACGAGCAGTACTTC. It encodes CSVQGLGFYEQYF.